Shown below are 8 T cell receptor beta chains from a single sample sequenced in a study of T cell clones after liver transplantation. Repertoires were generated with immunoSEQ multiplex PCR, while TCRdb's copy carries only in-frame clones and drops some. The sample includes roughly 100,000 clones, 80% to 90% of them seen just once. Sequenced here: CD4+ T cells from blood, sampled around 48 months after liver transplant. These receptors all stem from a human patient who received a liver transplant. Some T cells may have originated in the graft donor.

V gene TRBV18 combines with J gene TRBJ1-1; D perhaps matches TRBD1 (6 bases). CDR3 size: 14 residues. V lost 3 bases, J lost 4 bases, and 12 bases lay in between. Looked up from germline, CDR1 is KGHSH and CDR2 is LQKENI. The DNA of the CDR3 is TGTGCCAGCTCACCGCGACAGGCAGTCACTGAAGCTTTCTTT. Encoded protein: CASSPRQAVTEAFF.

This chain joins TRBV13 and TRBJ1-5, with 8 bases identical to TRBD1. J gave up 0 bases and V 5 bases, and 12 bases lay outside the gene matches. CDR1 PRHDT and CDR2 FYEKMQ come from the germline V gene (reference sequence). This CDR3 has 18 residues. This chain's CDR3 is CASSPSRAGGFSNQPQHF. The CDR3 DNA sequence: TGTGCCAGCAGCCCAAGTCGGGCAGGGGGCTTTAGCAATCAGCCCCAGCATTTT.

This chain joins TRBV28 and TRBJ1-4; a possible D gene is TRBD1 (5 bases). The CDR3 consists of 12 residues. Looked up from germline, CDR1 is MDHEN and CDR2 is SYDVKM. The ends were cut back, 3 bases at V and 7 bases at J, with 6 bases in the middle. CDR3 DNA: TGTGCCAGCAGTTTGGGGGGTGAAAAACTGTTTTTT. Its translation is CASSLGGEKLFF.

The chain links TRBV13 to TRBJ2-1; no clear D. In germline, CDR1 is PRHDT, CDR2 FYEKMQ (reference sequence). Trimming removed 3 bases from V and 8 bases from J, with 5 bases in between. The CDR3 covers 11 residues. The CDR3 sequence: CASSFSDEQFF. The DNA of the CDR3 is TGTGCCAGCAGCTTCAGTGATGAGCAGTTCTTC.

This clone was counted between two and nine times. The rearrangement joins TRBV19 to TRBJ2-1, with TRBD1 identical over 7 bases. Trimming took 5 bases from V and 4 from J; bases not matched to a gene: 8. Germline values: CDR1 LNHDA, CDR2 SQIVND (reference sequence). CDR3 length: 15 amino acids. The CDR3 DNA is TGTGCCAGTAGTCACAGGGGCGCTTGGTACAATGAGCAGTTCTTC. This translates into CASSHRGAWYNEQFF.

CDR3 region: CASSLPGTGAYSGNTIYF. The CDR3 DNA sequence: TGTGCCAGCAGTTTGCCCGGGACAGGGGCCTACTCTGGAAACACCATATATTTT. The chain is built from TRBV28 and TRBJ1-3, with 10 bases that match TRBD1. J gave up 0 bases and V 3 bases, and 8 bases lay outside the gene matches. Germline lookup yields CDR1 MDHEN and CDR2 SYDVKM. This CDR3 region has 18 residues.

The V call is TRBV12-5, the J call TRBJ1-1; unclear D gene. The V end was cut by 6 bases, the J end by 1 base, with 9 bases between. Germline-derived CDR1 and CDR2 are LGHNT and FRNRAP. There are 13 residues in the CDR3. Written as DNA, the CDR3 is TGTGCTAGTGGACCCGACTGGAACACTGAAGCTTTCTTT. Translating gives CASGPDWNTEAFF.

The genes are TRBV6-1 and TRBJ2-7; D is perhaps TRBD1 (6 bases). V shed 6 bases and J shed 7 bases, with 16 bases lying between them. There are 13 residues in the CDR3. Germline V gene data show CDR1 as MNHNS and CDR2 as SASEGT. This CDR3 reads CASRSQGIGEQYF. The CDR3, as DNA: TGTGCCAGCAGATCACAGGGTATAGGGGAGCAGTACTTC.